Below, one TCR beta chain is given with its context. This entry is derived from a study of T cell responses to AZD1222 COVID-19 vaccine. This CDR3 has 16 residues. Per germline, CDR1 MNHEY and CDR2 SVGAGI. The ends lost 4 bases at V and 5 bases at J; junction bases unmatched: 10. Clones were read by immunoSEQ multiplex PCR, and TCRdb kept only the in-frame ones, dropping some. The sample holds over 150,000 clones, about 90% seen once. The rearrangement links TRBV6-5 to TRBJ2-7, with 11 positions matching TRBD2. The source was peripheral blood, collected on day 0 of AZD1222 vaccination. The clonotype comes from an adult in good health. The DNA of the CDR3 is TGTGCCAGCAGTTCGTTAGCGGGAGGGCGGTTCAACGAGCAGTACTTC. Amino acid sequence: CASSSLAGGRFNEQYF.